The rows below give T cell receptor beta chains drawn from one sample of a study of blood T cells in healthy people across ages. TCRdb reprocessed the 5' RACE reads via MiXCR and lists one record per CDR3 protein. The sample carries about 1.1 million distinct CDR3 sequences, roughly two fifths recorded once. Material for sequencing was blood. These receptors were taken from a man aged 18-30 years in good health. The CDR3 runs from the conserved cysteine through the conserved F or W. A D gene is named only where the DNA matches it firmly. Size tells how often a clone was seen (once, few, many) or the class of an expanded clone, and some rows leave it out.

J: TRBJ2-3
D: NA
size: few
V: TRBV11-2
CDR3: CASRFRIESTDTQYF
DNA: TGTGCCAGCCGCTTTCGGATAGAGAGCACAGATACGCAGTATTTT

J: TRBJ1-6
D: NA
size: few
V: TRBV12-3/TRBV12-4
CDR3: CASKDTGENSPLHF
DNA: TGTGCCAGCAAAGACACAGGAGAAAATTCACCCCTCCACTTT

J: TRBJ2-1
D: TRBD2
size: few
V: TRBV20-1
CDR3: CSARDRASGGGEQFF
DNA: TGCAGTGCTAGAGATCGGGCTAGCGGGGGGGGTGAGCAGTTCTTC

J: TRBJ2-3
D: NA
size: NA
V: TRBV3-1
CDR3: CASSQGPSGSADTQYF
DNA: TGTGCCAGCAGCCAAGGACCGTCTGGCTCGGCAGATACGCAGTATTTT

J: TRBJ2-2
D: TRBD2
size: NA
V: TRBV10-3
CDR3: CASRTEVAGNGELFF
DNA: TGTGCCAGCCGGACCGAGGTAGCGGGGAACGGGGAGCTGTTTTTT

J: TRBJ2-1
D: NA
size: once
V: TRBV6-6
CDR3: CASRPLGSSRDEQFF
DNA: TGTGCCAGCAGGCCCTTGGGCTCCTCTCGCGATGAGCAGTTCTTC

J: TRBJ1-2
D: NA
size: few
V: TRBV20-1
CDR3: CSAPAYGYTF
DNA: TGCAGTGCCCCAGCCTATGGCTACACCTTC

J: TRBJ2-1
D: NA
size: NA
V: TRBV9
CDR3: CASSVVGEPYNEQFF
DNA: TGTGCCAGCAGCGTAGTCGGGGAGCCCTACAATGAGCAGTTCTTC

J: TRBJ1-2
D: NA
size: few
V: TRBV5-1
CDR3: CASSLAPGSLGYGYTF
DNA: TGCGCCAGCAGCTTGGCTCCAGGGTCTTTAGGCTATGGCTACACCTTC

J: TRBJ2-1
D: TRBD2
size: many
V: TRBV7-6
CDR3: CASSLIAGGYNEQFF
DNA: TGTGCCAGCAGCTTAATAGCGGGGGGGTACAATGAGCAGTTCTTC

J: TRBJ1-4
D: TRBD1
size: NA
V: TRBV7-9
CDR3: CASSPGPGTGGANEKLFF
DNA: TGTGCCAGCAGCCCCGGTCCCGGGACAGGGGGTGCTAATGAAAAACTGTTTTTT

J: TRBJ2-7
D: NA
size: few
V: TRBV6-2/TRBV6-3
CDR3: CASSYSDEQYF
DNA: TGTGCCAGCAGTTACTCTGACGAGCAGTACTTC

J: TRBJ2-7
D: NA
size: NA
V: TRBV10-3
CDR3: CAISSSAYEQYF
DNA: TGTGCCATCAGCTCTTCAGCCTACGAGCAGTACTTC

J: TRBJ2-1
D: NA
size: NA
V: TRBV25-1
CDR3: CASSETGGQYNEQFF
DNA: TGTGCCAGCAGTGAAACAGGTGGACAGTACAATGAGCAGTTCTTC

J: TRBJ1-1
D: NA
size: NA
V: TRBV20-1
CDR3: CSAPKPGVLDTEAFF
DNA: TGCAGTGCTCCAAAACCAGGGGTTTTGGACACTGAAGCTTTCTTT

J: TRBJ2-5
D: NA
size: NA
V: TRBV20-1
CDR3: CSAGRTNQETQYF
DNA: TGCAGTGCTGGAAGGACCAACCAAGAGACCCAGTACTTC

J: TRBJ2-2
D: TRBD2
size: NA
V: TRBV27
CDR3: CASRETGGIGELFF
DNA: TGTGCCAGCAGGGAAACGGGGGGGATCGGGGAGCTGTTTTTT

J: TRBJ2-3
D: TRBD2
size: NA
V: TRBV4-3
CDR3: CASSQDQSGGATSTDTQYF
DNA: TGCGCCAGCAGCCAAGATCAAAGCGGGGGGGCCACTAGCACAGATACGCAGTATTTT

J: TRBJ2-1
D: TRBD1
size: few
V: TRBV4-3
CDR3: CASSQEQGAYNEQFF
DNA: TGCGCCAGCAGCCAAGAGCAGGGGGCCTACAATGAGCAGTTCTTC

J: TRBJ2-7
D: NA
size: many
V: TRBV28
CDR3: CASSPGTLQLTYEQYF
DNA: TGTGCCAGCAGCCCTGGGACACTTCAACTAACCTACGAGCAGTACTTC

J: TRBJ1-5
D: NA
size: once
V: TRBV28
CDR3: CANRHQPTGAWQPQHF
DNA: TGTGCCAACAGACATCAGCCCACCGGTGCCTGGCAGCCCCAGCATTTT

J: TRBJ2-2
D: TRBD1
size: NA
V: TRBV3-1
CDR3: CASSSRDRVDTGELFF
DNA: TGTGCCAGCAGCTCCCGGGACAGGGTGGACACCGGGGAGCTGTTTTTT

J: TRBJ2-6
D: TRBD1
size: NA
V: TRBV6-6
CDR3: CASRDGTGTFGANVLTF
DNA: TGTGCCAGCAGAGACGGGACAGGGACTTTTGGGGCCAACGTCCTGACTTTC

J: TRBJ1-2
D: NA
size: few
V: TRBV30
CDR3: CAWSVSVPYTF
DNA: TGTGCCTGGAGTGTATCGGTTCCCTACACCTTC

J: TRBJ2-1
D: NA
size: few
V: TRBV12-3/TRBV12-4
CDR3: CASRVRDLNEQFF
DNA: TGTGCCAGCAGAGTCCGGGACCTCAATGAGCAGTTCTTC

J: TRBJ1-4
D: TRBD1
size: few
V: TRBV7-3
CDR3: CASSSSDRGTNEKLFF
DNA: TGTGCCAGCAGCTCGTCGGACAGGGGAACTAATGAAAAACTGTTTTTT

J: TRBJ2-3
D: TRBD2
size: few
V: TRBV12-3/TRBV12-4
CDR3: CASSLLTSGTDTQYF
DNA: TGTGCCAGCAGTTTATTGACTAGCGGCACAGATACGCAGTATTTT

J: TRBJ2-4
D: NA
size: NA
V: TRBV2
CDR3: CASTETFLRAEQYF
DNA: TGTGCCAGCACCGAGACGTTCCTACGAGCGGAGCAGTACTTC

J: TRBJ2-5
D: NA
size: few
V: TRBV25-1
CDR3: CASSESTNLRETQYF
DNA: TGTGCCAGCAGTGAATCGACCAACTTAAGAGAGACCCAGTACTTC

J: TRBJ2-3
D: NA
size: few
V: TRBV3-1
CDR3: CASSQGSGPRTTQYF
DNA: TGTGCCAGCAGCCAAGGAAGCGGGCCCCGAACTACGCAGTATTTT

J: TRBJ2-1
D: TRBD2
size: few
V: TRBV20-1
CDR3: CSARPLGGLAGGSSYNEQFF
DNA: TGCAGTGCTAGACCACTGGGGGGACTAGCGGGGGGGAGCTCCTACAATGAGCAGTTCTTC

J: TRBJ2-3
D: TRBD2
size: few
V: TRBV4-2
CDR3: CASSHAGENTDTQYF
DNA: TGTGCCAGCAGCCATGCGGGGGAGAACACAGATACGCAGTATTTT

J: TRBJ2-7
D: TRBD2
size: once
V: TRBV4-2
CDR3: CASSRDLAGGLSYEQYF
DNA: TGTGCCAGCAGCCGAGATCTAGCGGGGGGCCTCTCCTACGAGCAGTACTTC

J: TRBJ2-1
D: NA
size: NA
V: TRBV29-1
CDR3: CSVEGGVNEQFF
DNA: TGCAGCGTTGAGGGCGGGGTTAATGAGCAGTTCTTC

J: TRBJ1-2
D: NA
size: few
V: TRBV5-1
CDR3: CASRLGTYGYTF
DNA: TGCGCCAGCAGGCTTGGGACTTATGGCTACACCTTC

J: TRBJ1-6
D: TRBD1
size: once
V: TRBV5-5
CDR3: CASSLTGLLSSYNSPLHF
DNA: TGTGCCAGCAGTTTGACAGGGCTATTAAGCTCCTATAATTCACCCCTCCACTTT

J: TRBJ1-2
D: TRBD1
size: many
V: TRBV27
CDR3: CASSLSGTGDGYTF
DNA: TGTGCCAGCAGTTTATCAGGGACAGGGGATGGCTACACCTTC

J: TRBJ2-1
D: NA
size: NA
V: TRBV20-1
CDR3: CSARGGRGVLNEQFF
DNA: TGCAGTGCTAGAGGGGGTAGGGGGGTTCTCAATGAGCAGTTCTTC

J: TRBJ2-1
D: NA
size: few
V: TRBV5-1
CDR3: CASGSPKRDRTNNEQFF
DNA: TGCGCCAGCGGCTCACCTAAGCGGGACAGGACTAACAATGAGCAGTTCTTC

J: TRBJ2-1
D: TRBD2
size: NA
V: TRBV14
CDR3: CASSQDRDSGGLRSYNEQFF
DNA: TGTGCCAGCAGCCAAGATCGGGATAGCGGGGGGCTACGCTCCTACAATGAGCAGTTCTTC